One sample yielded the 23 T cell receptor beta chains listed below, sequenced in a study of blood T cell repertoires in COVID-19. Data came from immunoSEQ multiplex PCR; TCRdb stores just in-frame clones and leaves some out. The sample yields about 39,000 clones, approximately 85% seen once. The sample comprised peripheral blood. The receptors were sampled from a human donor in a cohort sampled during active COVID-19.

The J gene is TRBJ2-7, the V gene TRBV30, with D perhaps given as TRBD1 or TRBD2 (5 bases each). CDR1 and CDR2 (germline): GTSNPN, SVGIG (reference sequence). V gave up 8 bases and J gave up 0 bases, with 8 bases separating them. This CDR3 has 11 residues. The CDR3 spells CAGTVSYEQYF. The CDR3, as DNA: TGTGCCGGGACGGTCTCCTACGAGCAGTACTTC.

The rearrangement joins TRBV19 to TRBJ2-2, with D unresolved. CDR3 length: 14 amino acids. Trimming removed 4 bases at V and 1 base at J, with 7 bases between. Germline lookup yields CDR1 LNHDA and CDR2 SQIVND (reference sequence). The CDR3 protein is CASSNPGNTGELFF. CDR3 nucleotide sequence: TGTGCCAGTAGTAACCCAGGGAACACCGGGGAGCTGTTTTTT. The entire variable domain, with the rest obtained from reference TRBV19 and TRBJ2-2, is as follows: DGGITQSPKYLFRKEGQNVTLSCEQNLNHDAMYWYRQDPGQGLRLIYYSQIVNDFQKGDIAEGYSVSREKKESFPLTVTSAQKNPTAFYLCASSNPGNTGELFFGEGSRLTVL.

V and J are TRBV7-2 and TRBJ2-3; maybe TRBD1 (6 bases). This CDR3 region has 13 residues. The V end lost 7 bases, the J end lost 5 bases, and 13 bases lay between the germline ends. Germline assignment: CDR1 SGHTA and CDR2 FQGNSA. The CDR3 region has the DNA TGTGCCAGCACCCCGGGACATGGAGATACGCAGTATTTT. Amino acid sequence: CASTPGHGDTQYF.

This sequence joins TRBV4-1 and TRBJ2-1, with no clear D. CDR3 length: 17 amino acids. The germline gives CDR1 MGHRA, CDR2 YSYEKL. V lost 3 bases, J lost 0 bases, and 15 bases lay in between. The CDR3 DNA reads TGCGCCAGCAGCCAGCCCCCCGAGGCCAGCTCCTACAATGAGCAGTTCTTC. This codes for CASSQPPEASSYNEQFF.

CDR3 DNA sequence: TGCGCCAGCAGCGTGAGCGGGGCCCCCTACGAGCAGTACTTC. As protein: CASSVSGAPYEQYF. The J gene is TRBJ2-7, the V gene TRBV5-1; 7 nucleotides match TRBD2. Germline CDR1 is SGHRS and CDR2 is YFSETQ. This CDR3 spans 14 amino acids. Losses at the gene ends were 4 bases for V and 2 bases for J; bases not matched to a gene: 6.

The CDR3 reads CASSVLPGRMDEQYF. The CDR3 DNA reads as TGTGCCAGCAGCGTGCTGCCAGGGAGGATGGACGAGCAGTACTTC. This rearrangement joins TRBV9 to TRBJ2-7; perhaps TRBD2 as D (6 bases). The V gene lost 2 bases and the J gene lost 5 bases, with 17 bases spanning the gap. Per germline, CDR1 SGDLS and CDR2 YYNGEE. CDR3 size: 15 residues. Full variable domain (outside the CDR3, taken from reference TRBV9 and TRBJ2-7): DSGVTQTPKHLITATGQRVTLRCSPRSGDLSVYWYQQSLDQGLQFLIQYYNGEERAKGNILERFSAQQFPDLHSELNLSSLELGDSALYFCASSVLPGRMDEQYFGPGTRLTVT.

The J gene is TRBJ2-6, the V gene TRBV5-4, with 9 bases matching TRBD1. Germline CDR1 and CDR2: SGHNT and YYREEE (reference sequence). This CDR3 region has 17 residues. V trimming: 2 bases; J trimming: 0 bases; junction bases outside the gene matches: 3. CDR3 region: CASSFGTGSSGANVLTF. CDR3 sequence (DNA): TGTGCCAGCAGCTTCGGGACAGGGAGCTCTGGGGCCAACGTCCTGACTTTC.

This rearrangement joins TRBV7-2 to TRBJ2-7, with TRBD2 matching 7 bases. The CDR3 loop spans 15 amino acids. The ends lost 2 bases at V and 6 bases at J; junction bases unmatched: 10. Germline V gene lookup returns CDR1 SGHTA and CDR2 FQGNSA. CDR3: CASSLIEAGAAEQYF. The CDR3 region has the DNA TGTGCCAGCAGCTTAATAGAGGCGGGAGCAGCCGAGCAGTACTTC.

This clone was counted a few times. A much larger clonotype is one base distant, so this may be a read error. The chain couples TRBV10-2 to TRBJ2-2; 9 bases map to TRBD2. The CDR3 has 15 amino acids. The germline CDR1 and CDR2 sequences are WSHSY and SAAADI. V lost 8 bases and J lost 4; bases outside the gene matches: 8. CDR3 in amino acids: CASCGGGGATGELFF. The CDR3 DNA reads TGCGCCAGCTGTGGGGGCGGGGGGGCCACCGGGGAGCTGTTTTTT.

The genes are TRBV10-1 and TRBJ1-1; D not certain. The CDR3 spans 14 residues. Trimming shortened V by 1 base and J by 4 bases, and 10 bases separated the two germline ends. Germline-derived CDR1 and CDR2 are WNHNN and SYGVQD (reference sequence). The CDR3 region is CASSEYRGSTEAFF. The CDR3 nucleotides read TGCGCCAGCAGTGAGTACCGGGGAAGCACTGAAGCTTTCTTT.

This clone was picked up a small number of times. The V gene is TRBV18, the J gene TRBJ2-1, with 15 bases that match TRBD2. V gave up 4 bases and J gave up 8 bases; unmatched junction bases: 6. Germline CDR1 reads KGHSH; CDR2 reads LQKENI. There are 16 residues in the CDR3. The CDR3 here is CASSRGLAGGTDEQFF. The CDR3 DNA sequence: TGTGCCAGCTCACGAGGACTAGCGGGAGGGACGGATGAGCAGTTCTTC. Combining the CDR3 with reference TRBV18 and TRBJ2-1 gives the whole variable domain NAGVMQNPRHLVRRRGQEARLRCSPMKGHSHVYWYRQLPEEGLKFMVYLQKENIIDESGMPKERFSAEFPKEGPSILRIQQVVRGDSAAYFCASSRGLAGGTDEQFFGPGTRLTVL.

The V gene is TRBV5-6, the J gene TRBJ2-2; D possibly corresponds to TRBD1 (6 bases). The CDR3 has 15 amino acids. Germline V CDR1 and CDR2: SGHDT, YYEEEE. Trimming pared 3 bases from V and 2 bases from J, leaving 11 bases between. The chain's CDR3 is CASSSTGLNTGELFF. In DNA, the CDR3 is TGTGCCAGCAGCTCGACAGGTTTAAACACCGGGGAGCTGTTTTTT.

CDR3 nucleotides: TGCAGCGTTTTGACAGGGGTAAGCACTGAAGCTTTCTTT. Residues: CSVLTGVSTEAFF. The chain joins TRBV29-1 to TRBJ1-1, with 8 bases fitting TRBD1. The germline CDR1 and CDR2 sequences are SQVTM and ANQGSEA. J lost 4 bases, V lost 5 bases, and 6 bases had no gene match. The CDR3 contains 13 residues.

The chain carries TRBV21-1 and TRBJ2-5; TRBD1 is taken as the D call from the table, unchecked against the DNA. TRBV21-1 is labeled a pseudogene. This CDR3 has 16 amino acids. CDR3 amino acids: CASSKARGGEEETQYF. The CDR3 bases are TGTGCCAGCAGCAAAGCCCGAGGGGGAGAGGAAGAGACCCAGTACTTC.

The V call is TRBV5-5, the J call TRBJ2-7, with 11 positions matching TRBD2. The CDR3 contains 17 residues. From germline, CDR1 is SGHKS and CDR2 YYEKEE (reference sequence). Trimming at V came to 3 bases and at J to 4 bases, leaving 12 bases not matched to a gene. CDR3 sequence: CASSWPPSSGRTYEQYF. In DNA, the CDR3 is TGTGCCAGCAGCTGGCCGCCTTCTAGCGGGAGGACGTACGAGCAGTACTTC.

The chain couples TRBV6-2 or TRBV6-3 to TRBJ2-7; D not resolved. Deletions cut 0 bases from V and 6 bases from J, with 15 bases between. CDR1 is MNHEY and CDR2 is SVGEGT in the germline V gene. The CDR3 has 15 amino acids. The CDR3 nucleotides read TGTGCCAGCAGTTACTCGAGAGGCCTAGAGGTCGAGCAGTACTTC. This codes for CASSYSRGLEVEQYF.

V gene TRBV7-2 combines with J gene TRBJ1-5; D is ambiguous. CDR1 and CDR2 (germline): SGHTA, FQGNSA. V lost 3 bases, J lost 5 bases, and 8 bases lay in between. This CDR3 has 13 residues. CDR3 DNA sequence: TGTGCCAGCAGCTTTACACGGGATCAGCCCCAGCATTTT. It translates to CASSFTRDQPQHF.

The table lists this clone with a count of one. The chain carries TRBV5-4 and TRBJ2-1; possibly TRBD1 for D (5 bases). This CDR3 is built from 17 residues. Looked up from germline, CDR1 is SGHNT and CDR2 is YYREEE (reference sequence). V was shortened by 4 bases and J by 0 bases, with 17 bases between the two germline ends. CDR3 DNA sequence: TGTGCCAGCAGCCGAGAACTCCAGGGCAGCTCCTACAATGAGCAGTTCTTC. This gives the protein CASSRELQGSSYNEQFF. The full variable domain, completed using reference TRBV5-4 and TRBJ2-1, is ETGVTQSPTHLIKTRGQQVTLRCSSQSGHNTVSWYQQALGQGPQFIFQYYREEENGRGNFPPRFSGLQFPNYSSELNVNALELDDSALYLCASSRELQGSSYNEQFFGPGTRLTVL.

This chain links TRBV27 with TRBJ2-1; perhaps TRBD2 as D (7 bases). V was trimmed by 3 bases and J by 7 bases, leaving 16 bases between them. This CDR3 comprises 15 residues. Germline V lookup: CDR1 MNHEY, CDR2 SMNVEV (reference sequence). CDR3 loop: CASSFPVQGGNEQFF. The DNA for the CDR3 is TGTGCCAGCAGTTTCCCCGTACAGGGAGGGAATGAGCAGTTCTTC.

The chain combines TRBV2 with TRBJ2-1, with D tentatively TRBD2 (5 bases). CDR1 and CDR2 (germline): SNHLY, FYNNEI. The CDR3 has 12 amino acids. Trimming stripped 5 bases from V and 6 bases from J, with 8 bases between. CDR3 loop: CASSPTSNEQFF. The CDR3 DNA reads as TGTGCCAGCAGTCCTACTAGCAATGAGCAGTTCTTC.

The rearrangement joins TRBV10-1 to TRBJ1-4, with no clear D. Germline CDR1 reads WNHNN; CDR2 reads SYGVQD (reference sequence). The germline V and J ends were trimmed by 8 bases and 7 bases, with 17 bases remaining between them. The CDR3 sequence is 14 residues long. DNA of the CDR3: TGCGCCAGCGGAAGACCACCAGGCAGTGAAAAACTGTTTTTT. Translation gives CASGRPPGSEKLFF.

The table lists this clone with a count of one. CDR3 DNA sequence: TGTGCCACCAGTGATGCCACAGGGAAGAGCTCCTACAATGAGCAGTTCTTC. Its translation is CATSDATGKSSYNEQFF. This chain connects TRBV24-1 to TRBJ2-1, with D possibly TRBD1 on 6 matching bases. V lost 3 bases, J lost 0 bases, and 14 bases lay in between. CDR1 and CDR2 (germline): KGHDR, SFDVKD. The CDR3 runs 17 residues.

This chain links TRBV12-3 or TRBV12-4 with TRBJ2-6; 10 positions match TRBD1. The CDR3 sequence is 13 residues long. Trimming at V came to 6 bases and at J to 12 bases, leaving 5 bases not matched to a gene. The DNA of the CDR3 is TGTGCCAGCAGGGGGACAGGGGCCGGCGTCCTGACTTTC. It translates to CASRGTGAGVLTF.